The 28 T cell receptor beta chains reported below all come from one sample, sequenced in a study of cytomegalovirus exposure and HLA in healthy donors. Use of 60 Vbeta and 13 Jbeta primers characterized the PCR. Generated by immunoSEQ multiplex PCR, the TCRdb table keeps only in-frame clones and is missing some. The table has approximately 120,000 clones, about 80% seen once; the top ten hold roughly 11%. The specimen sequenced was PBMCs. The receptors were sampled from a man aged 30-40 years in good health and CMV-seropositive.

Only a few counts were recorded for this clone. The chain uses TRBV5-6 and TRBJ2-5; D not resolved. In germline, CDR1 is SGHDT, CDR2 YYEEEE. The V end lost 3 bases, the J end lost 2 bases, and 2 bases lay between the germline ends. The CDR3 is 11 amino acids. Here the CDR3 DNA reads TGTGCCAGCAGCTCTCAAGAGACCCAGTACTTC. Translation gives CASSSQETQYF.

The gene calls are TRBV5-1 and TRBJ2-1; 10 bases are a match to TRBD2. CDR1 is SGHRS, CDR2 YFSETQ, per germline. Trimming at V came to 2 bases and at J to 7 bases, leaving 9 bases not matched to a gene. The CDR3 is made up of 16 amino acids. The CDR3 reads CASSFKTSGLENEQFF. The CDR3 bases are TGCGCCAGCAGCTTTAAGACTAGCGGGTTAGAGAATGAGCAGTTCTTC.

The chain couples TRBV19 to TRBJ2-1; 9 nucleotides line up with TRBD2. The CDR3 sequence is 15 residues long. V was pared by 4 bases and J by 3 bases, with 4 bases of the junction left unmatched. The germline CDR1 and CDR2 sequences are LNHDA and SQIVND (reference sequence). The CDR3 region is CASSRASGVYNEQFF. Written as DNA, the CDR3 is TGTGCCAGTAGTAGGGCTAGCGGGGTCTACAATGAGCAGTTCTTC.

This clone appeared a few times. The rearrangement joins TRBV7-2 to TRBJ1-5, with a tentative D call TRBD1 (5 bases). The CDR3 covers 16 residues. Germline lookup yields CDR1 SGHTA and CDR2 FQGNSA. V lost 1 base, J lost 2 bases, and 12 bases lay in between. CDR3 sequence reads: CASSLVGGTGNQPQHF. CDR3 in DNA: TGTGCCAGCAGCTTAGTCGGAGGGACGGGCAATCAGCCCCAGCATTTT.

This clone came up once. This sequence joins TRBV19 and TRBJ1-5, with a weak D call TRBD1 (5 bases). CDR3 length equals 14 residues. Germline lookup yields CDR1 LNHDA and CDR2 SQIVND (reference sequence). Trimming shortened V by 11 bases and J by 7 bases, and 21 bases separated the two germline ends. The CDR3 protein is CARRKGQGGQPQHF. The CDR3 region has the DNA TGTGCCCGTCGTAAGGGGCAGGGAGGACAGCCCCAGCATTTT.

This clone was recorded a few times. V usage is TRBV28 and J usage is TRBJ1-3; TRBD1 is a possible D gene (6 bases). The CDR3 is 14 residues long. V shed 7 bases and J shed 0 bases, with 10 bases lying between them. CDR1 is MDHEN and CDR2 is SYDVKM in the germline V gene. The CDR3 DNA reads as TGTGCCAGCAAGGAAGGGGGCTCTGGAAACACCATATATTTT. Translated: CASKEGGSGNTIYF.

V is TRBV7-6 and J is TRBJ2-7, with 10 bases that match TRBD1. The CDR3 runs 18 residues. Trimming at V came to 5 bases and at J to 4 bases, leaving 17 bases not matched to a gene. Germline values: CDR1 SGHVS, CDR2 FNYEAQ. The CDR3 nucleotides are TGTGCCAGCAGCGCTGGGACAGGGGAACATACGGTCGCATACGAGCAGTACTTC. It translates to CASSAGTGEHTVAYEQYF. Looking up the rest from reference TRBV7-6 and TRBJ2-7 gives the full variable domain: GAGVSQSPRYKVTKRGQDVALRCDPISGHVSLYWYRQALGQGPEFLTYFNYEAQQDKSGLPNDRFSAERPEGSISTLTIQRTEQRDSAMYRCASSAGTGEHTVAYEQYFGPGTRLTVT.

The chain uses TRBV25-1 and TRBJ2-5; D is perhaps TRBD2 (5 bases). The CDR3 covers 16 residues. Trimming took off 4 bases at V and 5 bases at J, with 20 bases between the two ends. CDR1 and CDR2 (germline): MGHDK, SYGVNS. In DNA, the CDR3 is TGTGCCAGCAGTGTATCTGGCCGAATAAGAGGGGAGACCCAGTACTTC. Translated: CASSVSGRIRGETQYF.

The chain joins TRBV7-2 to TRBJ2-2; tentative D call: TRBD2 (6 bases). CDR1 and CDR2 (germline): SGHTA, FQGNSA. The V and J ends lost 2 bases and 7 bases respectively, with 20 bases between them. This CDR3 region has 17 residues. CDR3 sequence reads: CASSLSSGRDRGGELFF. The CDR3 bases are TGTGCCAGCAGCTTAAGTTCGGGGCGGGACCGGGGCGGGGAGCTGTTTTTT.

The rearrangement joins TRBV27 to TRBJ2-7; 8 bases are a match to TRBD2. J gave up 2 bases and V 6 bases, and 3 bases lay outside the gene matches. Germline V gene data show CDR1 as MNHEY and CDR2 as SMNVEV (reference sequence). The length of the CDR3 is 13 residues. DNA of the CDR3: TGTGCCAGCAGGCCGACTAGCGCCTACGAGCAGTACTTC. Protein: CASRPTSAYEQYF.

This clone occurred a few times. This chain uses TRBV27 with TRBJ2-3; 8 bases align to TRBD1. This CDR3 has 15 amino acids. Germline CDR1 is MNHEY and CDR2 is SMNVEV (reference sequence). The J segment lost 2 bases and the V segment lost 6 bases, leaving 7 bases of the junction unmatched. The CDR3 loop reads CASSPGQATTDTQYF. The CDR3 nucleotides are TGTGCCAGCAGCCCGGGACAGGCCACCACAGATACGCAGTATTTT.

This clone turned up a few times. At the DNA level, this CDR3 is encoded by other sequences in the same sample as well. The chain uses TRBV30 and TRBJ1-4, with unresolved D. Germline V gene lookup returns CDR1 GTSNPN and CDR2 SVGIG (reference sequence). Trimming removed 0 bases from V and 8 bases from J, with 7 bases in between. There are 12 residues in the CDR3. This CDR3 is CAWSVLREKLFF. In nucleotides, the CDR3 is TGTGCCTGGAGTGTACTAAGGGAAAAACTGTTTTTT.

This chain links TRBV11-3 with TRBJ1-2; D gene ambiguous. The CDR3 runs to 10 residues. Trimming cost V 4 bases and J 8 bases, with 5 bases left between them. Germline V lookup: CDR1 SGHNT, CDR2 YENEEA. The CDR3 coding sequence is TGTGCCAGCAGCTCCCTGGGCTACACCTTC. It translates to CASSSLGYTF.

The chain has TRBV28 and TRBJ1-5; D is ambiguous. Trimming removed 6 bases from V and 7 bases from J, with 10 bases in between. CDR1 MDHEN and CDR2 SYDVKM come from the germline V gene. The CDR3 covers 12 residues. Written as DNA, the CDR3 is TGTGCCAGCAGAGTTGGGCTACAGCCCCAGCATTTT. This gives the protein CASRVGLQPQHF.

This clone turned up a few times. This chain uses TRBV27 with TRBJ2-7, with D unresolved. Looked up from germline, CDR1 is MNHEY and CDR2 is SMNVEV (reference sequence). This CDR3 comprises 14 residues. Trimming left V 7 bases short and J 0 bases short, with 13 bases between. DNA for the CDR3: TGTGCCAGCATGCAGACAACCAGCTCCTACGAGCAGTACTTC. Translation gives CASMQTTSSYEQYF.

The CDR3 coding sequence is TGTGCCAGCAGCTCCGGGACTAGCGGGACTAACTACGAGCAGTACTTC. It yields the protein CASSSGTSGTNYEQYF. The gene calls are TRBV7-2 and TRBJ2-7, with TRBD2 matching over 13 bases. Germline CDR1 and CDR2: SGHTA and FQGNSA. V was clipped by 4 bases and J by 3 bases; unmatched bases: 6. This CDR3 is built from 16 residues.

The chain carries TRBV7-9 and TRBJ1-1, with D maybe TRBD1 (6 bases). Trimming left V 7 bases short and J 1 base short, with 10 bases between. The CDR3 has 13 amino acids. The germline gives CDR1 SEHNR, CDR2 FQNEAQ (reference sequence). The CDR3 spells CASNRERNTEAFF. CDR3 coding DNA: TGTGCCAGCAACAGGGAAAGGAACACTGAAGCTTTCTTT.

For the CDR3, the DNA is TGTGCCAGCAGCGGCCGACAGGATGGAGATACGCAGTATTTT. Translated: CASSGRQDGDTQYF. The rearrangement joins TRBV11-2 to TRBJ2-3; TRBD1 is a possible D gene (6 bases). The CDR3 sequence is 14 residues long. Trimming removed 5 bases from V and 5 bases from J, with 14 bases in between. Germline V gene sequence: CDR1 SGHAT, CDR2 FQNNGV.

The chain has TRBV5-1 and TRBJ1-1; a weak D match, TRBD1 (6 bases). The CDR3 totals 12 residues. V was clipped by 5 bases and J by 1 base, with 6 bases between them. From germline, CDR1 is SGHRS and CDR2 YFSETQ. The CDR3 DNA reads TGCGCCAGCAGACAGGGGAACACTGAAGCTTTCTTT. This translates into CASRQGNTEAFF.

CDR3 sequence reads: CASSLQGWVVGTQYF. The CDR3 coding sequence is TGTGCCAGCAGCTTACAGGGCTGGGTAGTTGGTACGCAGTATTTT. The chain links TRBV5-5 to TRBJ2-3; a weak D match, TRBD1 (6 bases). CDR3 length: 15 residues. Germline V lookup: CDR1 SGHKS, CDR2 YYEKEE (reference sequence). Between the trimmed V and J ends, which lost 2 bases and 8 bases, there was a span of 18 bases.

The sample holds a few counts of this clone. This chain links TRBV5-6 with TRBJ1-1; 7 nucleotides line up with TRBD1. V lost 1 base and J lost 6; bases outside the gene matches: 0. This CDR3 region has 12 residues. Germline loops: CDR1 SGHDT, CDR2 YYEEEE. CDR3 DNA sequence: TGTGCCAGCAGCTTGAGGGGGCCTGAAGCTTTCTTT. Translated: CASSLRGPEAFF.

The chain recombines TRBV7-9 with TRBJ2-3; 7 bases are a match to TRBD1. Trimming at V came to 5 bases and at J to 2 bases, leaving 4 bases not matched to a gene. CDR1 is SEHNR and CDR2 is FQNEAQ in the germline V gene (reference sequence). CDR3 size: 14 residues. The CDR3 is CASSRQGDTDTQYF. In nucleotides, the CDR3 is TGTGCCAGCAGCCGACAGGGAGACACAGATACGCAGTATTTT.

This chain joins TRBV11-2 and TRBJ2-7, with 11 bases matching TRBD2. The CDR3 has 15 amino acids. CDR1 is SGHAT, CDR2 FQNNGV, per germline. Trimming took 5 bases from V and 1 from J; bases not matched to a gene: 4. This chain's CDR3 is CASSPGTSGSYEQYF. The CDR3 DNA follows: TGTGCCAGCAGCCCCGGGACTAGCGGATCCTACGAGCAGTACTTC.

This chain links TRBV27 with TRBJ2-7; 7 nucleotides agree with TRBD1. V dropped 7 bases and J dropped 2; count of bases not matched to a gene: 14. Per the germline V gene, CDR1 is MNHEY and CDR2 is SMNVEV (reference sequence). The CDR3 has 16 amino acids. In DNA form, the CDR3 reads TGTGCCAGCATCGGCTTGGGACAGCTGAATACCTACGAGCAGTACTTC. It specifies CASIGLGQLNTYEQYF.

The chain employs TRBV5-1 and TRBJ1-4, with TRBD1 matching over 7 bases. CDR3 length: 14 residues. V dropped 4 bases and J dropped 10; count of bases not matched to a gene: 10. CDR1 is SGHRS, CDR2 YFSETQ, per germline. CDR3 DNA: TGCGCCAGCAGCCCTTCCCCGACAGGGCGAAAACTGTTTTTT. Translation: CASSPSPTGRKLFF.

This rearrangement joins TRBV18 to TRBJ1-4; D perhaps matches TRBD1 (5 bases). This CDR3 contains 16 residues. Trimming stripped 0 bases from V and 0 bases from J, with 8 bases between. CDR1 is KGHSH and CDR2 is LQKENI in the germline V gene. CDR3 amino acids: CASSPPTGATNEKLFF. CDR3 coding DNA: TGTGCCAGCTCACCACCCACAGGCGCAACTAATGAAAAACTGTTTTTT.

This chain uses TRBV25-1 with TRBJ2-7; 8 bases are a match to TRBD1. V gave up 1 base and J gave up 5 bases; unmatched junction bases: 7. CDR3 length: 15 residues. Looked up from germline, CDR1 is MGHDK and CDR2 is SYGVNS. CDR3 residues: CASSELGQGFHEQYF. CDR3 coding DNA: TGTGCCAGCAGTGAATTAGGACAGGGTTTCCACGAGCAGTACTTC.

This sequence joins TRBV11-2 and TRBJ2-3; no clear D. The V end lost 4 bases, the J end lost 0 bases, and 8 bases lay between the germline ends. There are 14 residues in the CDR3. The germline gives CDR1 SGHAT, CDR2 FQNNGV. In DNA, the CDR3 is TGTGCCAGCAGCTGGGCCCCTAGCACAGATACGCAGTATTTT. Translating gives CASSWAPSTDTQYF.